These T cell receptor beta chains were read from a single sample in a study of T cells in Graves' hyperthyroidism and ophthalmopathy. Using its own MiXCR run on the multiplex PCR reads, TCRdb lists one record per CDR3 protein. Seen here are about 370,000 distinct CDR3 sequences, 13% to 15% observed once, and the top ten hold approximately 20%. Sequencing was done on a sample of blood. These receptors were collected from a woman aged 55-75 years with Graves' ophthalmopathy. Both conserved end residues are part of each CDR3. The D gene is left open where the match is weak. Expanded clones get a size class; other rows say once, few or many, or leave the size out.

d_call: TRBD1
cdr3_length: 16
v_call: TRBV20-1
clone_size: many
j_call: TRBJ2-1
cdr3_nt: TGCAGTGCCAGGACGCGCAACAGGGGGCTTGACAATGAGCAGTTCTTC
cdr3_aa: CSARTRNRGLDNEQFF

d_call: NA
cdr3_length: 14
v_call: TRBV7-3
clone_size: few
j_call: TRBJ2-2
cdr3_nt: TGTGCCAGCAGTTCGGGAGTGGGCACCGGGGAGCTGTTTTTT
cdr3_aa: CASSSGVGTGELFF

d_call: NA
cdr3_length: 17
v_call: TRBV19
clone_size: NA
j_call: TRBJ2-6
cdr3_nt: TGTGCCAGTAGTACCCACCTCACAGGGACCGGGGCCAACGTCCTGACTTTC
cdr3_aa: CASSTHLTGTGANVLTF

d_call: TRBD1
cdr3_length: 18
v_call: TRBV18
clone_size: NA
j_call: TRBJ2-7
cdr3_nt: TGTGCCAGCTCACCCTACGTTATGACAGGGACGGGCTCCTACGAGCAGTACTTC
cdr3_aa: CASSPYVMTGTGSYEQYF

d_call: TRBD2
cdr3_length: 16
v_call: TRBV6-1
clone_size: NA
j_call: TRBJ2-1
cdr3_nt: TGTGCCAGCCTGCCGGGACTAGCGGGCTCCTACAATGAGCAGTTCTTC
cdr3_aa: CASLPGLAGSYNEQFF

d_call: NA
cdr3_length: 16
v_call: TRBV6-1
clone_size: few
j_call: TRBJ1-2
cdr3_nt: TGTGCCAGCAGTGAACGGGTCTCTCCACCAGCCTATGGCTACACCTTC
cdr3_aa: CASSERVSPPAYGYTF

d_call: TRBD2
cdr3_length: 17
v_call: TRBV7-3
clone_size: few
j_call: TRBJ2-3
cdr3_nt: TGTGCCAGCAGCTCCGGACTAGCGGGAGCGTTTACAGATACGCAGTATTTT
cdr3_aa: CASSSGLAGAFTDTQYF

d_call: NA
cdr3_length: 15
v_call: TRBV7-2
clone_size: many
j_call: TRBJ2-3
cdr3_nt: TGTGCCAGCAGCCGTCTAGGGACTAGCACAGATACGCAGTATTTT
cdr3_aa: CASSRLGTSTDTQYF

d_call: NA
cdr3_length: 13
v_call: TRBV12-5
clone_size: many
j_call: TRBJ1-1
cdr3_nt: TGTGCTAGTGGTTTGGGGGGGAACACTGAAGCTTTCTTT
cdr3_aa: CASGLGGNTEAFF

d_call: NA
cdr3_length: 14
v_call: TRBV7-2
clone_size: NA
j_call: TRBJ1-5
cdr3_nt: TGTGCCAGCAGCCCTAGTAGAGACAATCAGCCCCAGCATTTT
cdr3_aa: CASSPSRDNQPQHF

d_call: NA
cdr3_length: 16
v_call: TRBV9
clone_size: NA
j_call: TRBJ2-6
cdr3_nt: TGTGCCAGCAGCGTAGCGGCAGGGGCGGGGGCCAACGTCCTGACTTTC
cdr3_aa: CASSVAAGAGANVLTF

d_call: NA
cdr3_length: 15
v_call: TRBV4-2
clone_size: few
j_call: TRBJ1-5
cdr3_nt: TGTGCCAGCAGCCAAGTCGCAGGGAGCAATCAGCCCCAGCATTTT
cdr3_aa: CASSQVAGSNQPQHF

d_call: NA
cdr3_length: 13
v_call: TRBV3-1
clone_size: many
j_call: TRBJ1-1
cdr3_nt: TGTGCCAGCAGCCATTCAGGGAACACTGAAGCTTTCTTT
cdr3_aa: CASSHSGNTEAFF

d_call: NA
cdr3_length: 14
v_call: TRBV29-1
clone_size: few
j_call: TRBJ2-6
cdr3_nt: TGCAGCGTTGATGTGGGGGAGGGGGCCAACGTCCTGACTTTC
cdr3_aa: CSVDVGEGANVLTF

d_call: NA
cdr3_length: 12
v_call: TRBV10-3
clone_size: NA
j_call: TRBJ1-2
cdr3_nt: TGTGCCATAGGACAAACTAACTATGGCTACACCTTC
cdr3_aa: CAIGQTNYGYTF